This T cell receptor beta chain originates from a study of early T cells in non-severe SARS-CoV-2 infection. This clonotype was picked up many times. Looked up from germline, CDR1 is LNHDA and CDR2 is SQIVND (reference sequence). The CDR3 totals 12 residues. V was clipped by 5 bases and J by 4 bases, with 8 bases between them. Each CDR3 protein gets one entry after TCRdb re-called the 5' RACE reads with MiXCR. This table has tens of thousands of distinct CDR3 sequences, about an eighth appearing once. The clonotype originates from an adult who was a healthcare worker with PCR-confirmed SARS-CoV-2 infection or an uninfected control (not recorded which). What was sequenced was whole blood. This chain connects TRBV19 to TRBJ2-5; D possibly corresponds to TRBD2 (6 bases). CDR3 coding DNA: TGTGCCAGTAGTCGACTAGGAGAGACCCAGTACTTC. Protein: CASSRLGETQYF.